The clone carrying this T cell receptor (beta chain) was detected only a few times. The target antigen is unknown. This sample stems from a study of blood T cells in healthy people across ages. Whole-study findings and limits: Higher diversity, along with more naive CD4+ cells, distinguished long-lived donors from aged donors. TCR beta diversity tracked closely with naive T cell percentage.

Germline V CDR1 and CDR2: MNHEY, SMNVEV (reference sequence). Trimming removed 2 bases at V and 2 bases at J, with 9 bases between. The CDR3 runs to 14 residues. Through a sample-barcoded 5' primer and a J-beta primer mix, a second PCR was run for roughly 6 to 12 cycles. Tags on each cDNA molecule came from a template-switch adaptor with 12 random nucleotides. MiXCR, run by TCRdb on the 5' RACE reads, gives a single entry per CDR3 protein. The sample records around 1,500,000 distinct CDR3 sequences, around 42% being singletons. The sequence was collected from a woman between 18 and 29 years old in good health. This chain uses TRBV27 with TRBJ1-2, with D possibly matching TRBD1 (6 bases). Material for sequencing was blood. The CDR3 is CASSLNGQNYGYTF. DNA of the CDR3: TGTGCCAGCAGTTTAAACGGACAGAACTATGGCTACACCTTC.